These 11 T cell receptor beta chains were sequenced from one sample in a study of blood T cell repertoires in COVID-19. TCRdb keeps only in-frame clones here, not all; method: immunoSEQ multiplex PCR. This sample has about 380,000 clones, with around 85% found just once. The sample taken for sequencing was peripheral blood. All receptors derive from a woman younger than 35 with acute or convalescent COVID-19.

V is TRBV9 and J is TRBJ2-5; 11 bases agree with TRBD1. Germline-derived CDR1 and CDR2 are SGDLS and YYNGEE. The CDR3 is 15 residues long. The junction had 3 bases not matched to a gene; V was cut back by 1 base and J by 4 bases. In nucleotides, the CDR3 is TGTGCCAGCAGCGTAAGCGGGACAGGGGGAGAGACCCAGTACTTC. Encoded protein: CASSVSGTGGETQYF. Based on the CDR3 plus reference TRBV9 and TRBJ2-5, the full variable domain is DSGVTQTPKHLITATGQRVTLRCSPRSGDLSVYWYQQSLDQGLQFLIQYYNGEERAKGNILERFSAQQFPDLHSELNLSSLELGDSALYFCASSVSGTGGETQYFGPGTRLLVL.

The V call is TRBV19, the J call TRBJ2-7; possibly TRBD2 for D (6 bases). CDR3 length: 14 residues. Germline-derived CDR1 and CDR2 are LNHDA and SQIVND (reference sequence). Trimming cost V 5 bases and J 0 bases, with 11 bases left between them. CDR3 amino acids: CASSQRAGSYEQYF. For the CDR3, the DNA is TGTGCCAGTAGTCAGCGGGCGGGCTCCTACGAGCAGTACTTC.

The chain uses TRBV6-1 and TRBJ1-6, with 7 bases aligning to TRBD1. CDR1 is MNHNS and CDR2 is SASEGT in the germline V gene. V shed 2 bases, J shed 3 bases, and the junction held 7 bases outside the gene matches. The CDR3 has 17 amino acids. CDR3 region: CASSEMTGPIYNSPLHF. The CDR3, as DNA: TGTGCCAGCAGTGAAATGACAGGGCCTATCTATAATTCACCCCTCCACTTT.

The CDR3 DNA sequence: TGTGCCAGTAGTATAGCGGGGGGTGATGAAGCTTTCTTT. This translates into CASSIAGGDEAFF. The chain employs TRBV19 and TRBJ1-1, with D possibly being TRBD1 (5 bases). Germline V lookup: CDR1 LNHDA, CDR2 SQIVND (reference sequence). This CDR3 region has 13 residues. With 1 base removed from V and 7 bases from J, the gap between germline ends came to 10 bases.

This chain links TRBV14 with TRBJ1-1; D unclear. The ends were cut back, 3 bases at V and 1 base at J, with 9 bases in the middle. Germline loops: CDR1 SGHDN, CDR2 FVKESK. The CDR3 consists of 14 residues. The chain's CDR3 is CASSHRGENTEAFF. The CDR3 DNA sequence: TGTGCCAGCAGCCATCGGGGAGAGAACACTGAAGCTTTCTTT.

This clone was detected only a few times. This chain links TRBV5-5 with TRBJ1-1, with D perhaps matching TRBD1 (6 bases). V lost 4 bases and J lost 2, with 12 bases in between. The CDR3 consists of 14 residues. Per the germline V gene, CDR1 is SGHKS and CDR2 is YYEKEE (reference sequence). CDR3 in amino acids: CASSPVGTNTEAFF. The CDR3 coding sequence is TGTGCCAGCAGCCCAGTCGGGACAAACACTGAAGCTTTCTTT.

This clone was picked up a small number of times. The V call is TRBV19, the J call TRBJ1-5; 8 bases are a match to TRBD1. CDR3 length: 16 amino acids. Per germline, CDR1 LNHDA and CDR2 SQIVND (reference sequence). V lost 4 bases to trimming and J lost 3 bases; unmatched junction nucleotides: 8. This CDR3 is CASSRSTGETNQPQHF. CDR3 bases: TGTGCCAGTAGTAGGTCGACAGGGGAGACCAATCAGCCCCAGCATTTT.

J is TRBJ2-3 and V is TRBV5-1, with D possibly matching TRBD2 (6 bases). The V gene lost 1 base and the J gene lost 0 bases, with 12 bases spanning the gap. This CDR3 has 16 amino acids. CDR1 and CDR2 from the germline V gene are SGHRS and YFSETQ. CDR3 in amino acids: CASSLLASVSTDTQYF. The CDR3 DNA reads TGCGCCAGCAGCTTGTTGGCTAGCGTTAGCACAGATACGCAGTATTTT.

This clone appeared a few times. The V call is TRBV28, the J call TRBJ1-2; 8 bases are shared with TRBD1. This CDR3 comprises 14 residues. The junction had 5 bases not matched to a gene; V was cut back by 6 bases and J by 2 bases. Germline lookup yields CDR1 MDHEN and CDR2 SYDVKM. CDR3 DNA: TGTGCCAGCAGCGATCGGACAGGGAACTATGGCTACACCTTC. Translated: CASSDRTGNYGYTF.

V gene TRBV10-1 combines with J gene TRBJ2-5, with D possibly being TRBD1 (5 bases). The CDR3 is 14 amino acids. CDR1 is WNHNN and CDR2 is SYGVQD in the germline V gene (reference sequence). Trimming cost V 0 bases and J 5 bases, with 10 bases left between them. The CDR3 sequence: CASSESGRRETQYF. CDR3 sequence (DNA): TGCGCCAGCAGTGAGTCGGGGCGCAGGGAGACCCAGTACTTC.

The chain links TRBV3-1 (or the pseudogene TRBV3-2) to TRBJ2-3; 7 bases align to TRBD1. The CDR3 totals 16 residues. J lost 4 bases, V lost 3 bases, and 10 bases had no gene match. CDR1 and CDR2 (germline): LGHDT, YNNKEL (reference sequence). The DNA for the CDR3 is TGTGCCAGCAGCCACGGACTCACAGGGGAAGCAGATACGCAGTATTTT. This gives the protein CASSHGLTGEADTQYF.